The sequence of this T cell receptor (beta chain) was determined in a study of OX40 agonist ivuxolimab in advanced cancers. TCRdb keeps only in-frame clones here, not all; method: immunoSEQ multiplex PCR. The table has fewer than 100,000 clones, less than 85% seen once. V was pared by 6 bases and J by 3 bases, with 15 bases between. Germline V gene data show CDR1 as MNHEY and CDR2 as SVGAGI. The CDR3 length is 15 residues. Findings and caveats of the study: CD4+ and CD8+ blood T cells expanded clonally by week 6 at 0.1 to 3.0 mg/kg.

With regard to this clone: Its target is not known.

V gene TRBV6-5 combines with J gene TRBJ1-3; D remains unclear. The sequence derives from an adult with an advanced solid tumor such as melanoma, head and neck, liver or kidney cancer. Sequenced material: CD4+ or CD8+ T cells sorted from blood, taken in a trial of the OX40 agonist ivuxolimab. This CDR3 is CASRTPTGGGNTIYF. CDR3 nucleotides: TGTGCCAGCAGAACACCCACGGGTGGTGGAAACACCATATATTTT.